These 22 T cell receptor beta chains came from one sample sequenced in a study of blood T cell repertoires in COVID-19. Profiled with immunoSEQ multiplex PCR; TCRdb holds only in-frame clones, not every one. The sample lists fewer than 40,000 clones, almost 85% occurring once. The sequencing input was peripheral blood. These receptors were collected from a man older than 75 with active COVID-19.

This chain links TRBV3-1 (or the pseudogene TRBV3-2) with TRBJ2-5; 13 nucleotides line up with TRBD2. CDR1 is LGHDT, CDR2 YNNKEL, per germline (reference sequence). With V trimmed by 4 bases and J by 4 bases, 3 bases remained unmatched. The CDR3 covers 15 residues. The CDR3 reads CASSPGLAGVETQYF. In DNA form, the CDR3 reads TGTGCCAGCAGCCCTGGACTAGCGGGGGTAGAGACCCAGTACTTC.

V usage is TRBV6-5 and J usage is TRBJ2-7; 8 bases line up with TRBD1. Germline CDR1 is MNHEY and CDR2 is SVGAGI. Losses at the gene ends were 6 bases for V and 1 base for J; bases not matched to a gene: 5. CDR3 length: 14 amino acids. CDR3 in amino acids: CASSRDRKSYEQYF. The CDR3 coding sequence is TGTGCCAGCAGCCGGGACAGGAAATCCTACGAGCAGTACTTC.

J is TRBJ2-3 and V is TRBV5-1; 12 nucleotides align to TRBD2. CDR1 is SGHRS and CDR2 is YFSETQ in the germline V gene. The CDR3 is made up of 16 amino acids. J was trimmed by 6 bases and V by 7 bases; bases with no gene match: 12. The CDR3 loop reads CASAPLAGGLVDTQYF. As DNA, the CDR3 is TGCGCCAGCGCCCCCCTAGCGGGGGGGCTTGTGGATACGCAGTATTTT.

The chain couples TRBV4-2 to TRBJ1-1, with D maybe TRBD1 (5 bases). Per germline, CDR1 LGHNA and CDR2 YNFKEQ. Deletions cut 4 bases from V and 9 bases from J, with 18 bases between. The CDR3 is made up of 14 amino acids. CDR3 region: CASSPTGGRRKAFF. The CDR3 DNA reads TGTGCCAGCAGCCCGACCGGGGGTCGGCGTAAAGCTTTCTTT.

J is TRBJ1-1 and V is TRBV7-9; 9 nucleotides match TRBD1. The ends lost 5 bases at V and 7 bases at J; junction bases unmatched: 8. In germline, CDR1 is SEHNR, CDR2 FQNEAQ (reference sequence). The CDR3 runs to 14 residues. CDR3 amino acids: CASSILGQGIEAFF. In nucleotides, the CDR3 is TGTGCCAGCAGCATCCTGGGACAGGGAATTGAAGCTTTCTTT. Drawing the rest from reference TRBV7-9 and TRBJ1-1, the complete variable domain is DTGVSQNPRHKITKRGQNVTFRCDPISEHNRLYWYRQTLGQGPEFLTYFQNEAQLEKSRLLSDRFSAERPKGSFSTLEIQRTEQGDSAMYLCASSILGQGIEAFFGQGTRLTVV.

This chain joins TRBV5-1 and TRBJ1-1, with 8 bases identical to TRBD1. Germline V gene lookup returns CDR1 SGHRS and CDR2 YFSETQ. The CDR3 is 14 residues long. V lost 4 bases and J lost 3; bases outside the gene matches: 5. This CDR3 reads CASSVQGVDTEAFF. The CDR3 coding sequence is TGCGCCAGCAGCGTACAGGGGGTAGACACTGAAGCTTTCTTT.

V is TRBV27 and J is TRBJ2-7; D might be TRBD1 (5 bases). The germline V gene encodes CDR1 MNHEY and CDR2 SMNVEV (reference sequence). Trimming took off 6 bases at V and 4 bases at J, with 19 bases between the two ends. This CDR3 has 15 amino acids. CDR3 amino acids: CASREGHREVYEQYF. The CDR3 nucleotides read TGTGCCAGCAGGGAAGGACATCGAGAGGTGTACGAGCAGTACTTC.

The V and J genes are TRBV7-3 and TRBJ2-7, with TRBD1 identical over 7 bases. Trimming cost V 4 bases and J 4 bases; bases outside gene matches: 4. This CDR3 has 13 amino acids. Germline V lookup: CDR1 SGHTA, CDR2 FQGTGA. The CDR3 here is CASSYGTAYEQYF. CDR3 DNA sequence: TGTGCCAGCAGCTACGGGACAGCTTACGAGCAGTACTTC.

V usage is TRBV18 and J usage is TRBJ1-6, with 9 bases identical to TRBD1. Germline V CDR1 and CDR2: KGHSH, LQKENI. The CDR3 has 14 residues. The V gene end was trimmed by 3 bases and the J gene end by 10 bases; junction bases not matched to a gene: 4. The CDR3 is CASSPTGGDSPLHF. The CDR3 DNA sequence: TGTGCCAGCTCACCCACAGGGGGCGACTCACCCCTCCACTTT.

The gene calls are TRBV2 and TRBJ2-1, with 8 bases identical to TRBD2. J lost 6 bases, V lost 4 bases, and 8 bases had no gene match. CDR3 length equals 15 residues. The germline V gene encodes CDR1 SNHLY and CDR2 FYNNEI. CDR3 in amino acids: CASSGAGGAGNEQFF. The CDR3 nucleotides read TGTGCCAGCAGTGGTGCGGGGGGCGCGGGCAATGAGCAGTTCTTC.

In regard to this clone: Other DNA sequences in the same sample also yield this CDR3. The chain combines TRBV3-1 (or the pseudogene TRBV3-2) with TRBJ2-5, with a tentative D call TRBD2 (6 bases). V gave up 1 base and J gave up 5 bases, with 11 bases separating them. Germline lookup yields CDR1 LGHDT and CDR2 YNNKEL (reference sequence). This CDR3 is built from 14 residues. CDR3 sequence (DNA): TGTGCCAGCAGCCAAGGGTCTGGGGGGGAGACCCAGTACTTC. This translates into CASSQGSGGETQYF.

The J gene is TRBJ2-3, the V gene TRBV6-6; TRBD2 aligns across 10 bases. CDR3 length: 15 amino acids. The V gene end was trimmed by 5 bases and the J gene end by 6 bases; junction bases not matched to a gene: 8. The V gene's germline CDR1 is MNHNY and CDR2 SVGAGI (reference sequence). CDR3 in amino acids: CASSLQRGGWDTQYF. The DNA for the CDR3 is TGTGCCAGCAGTCTCCAGCGGGGGGGCTGGGATACGCAGTATTTT.

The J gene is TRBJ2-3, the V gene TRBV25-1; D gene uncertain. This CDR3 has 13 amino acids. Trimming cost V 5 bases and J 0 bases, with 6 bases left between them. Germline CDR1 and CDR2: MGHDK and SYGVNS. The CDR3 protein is CASSFGSTDTQYF. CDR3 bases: TGTGCCAGCAGTTTCGGGAGCACAGATACGCAGTATTTT.

CDR3 nucleotides: TGTGCCACCGCGGCAGGGGGCCCCACAGATACGCAGTATTTT. As protein: CATAAGGPTDTQYF. The chain links TRBV24-1 to TRBJ2-3; 8 nucleotides align to TRBD1. This CDR3 has 14 residues. V lost 9 bases and J lost 2; bases outside the gene matches: 6. CDR1 KGHDR and CDR2 SFDVKD come from the germline V gene.

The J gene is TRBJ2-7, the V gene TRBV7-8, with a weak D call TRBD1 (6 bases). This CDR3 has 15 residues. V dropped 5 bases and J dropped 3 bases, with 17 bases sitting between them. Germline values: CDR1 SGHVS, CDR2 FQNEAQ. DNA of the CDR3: TGTGCCAGCAGCCCTTCCAGGGGTGGGGGCTACGAGCAGTACTTC. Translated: CASSPSRGGGYEQYF.

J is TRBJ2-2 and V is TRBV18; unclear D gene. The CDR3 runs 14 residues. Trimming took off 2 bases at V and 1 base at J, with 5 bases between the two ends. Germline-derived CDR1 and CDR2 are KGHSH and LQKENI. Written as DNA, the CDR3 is TGTGCCAGCTCACCATTGAGGAACACCGGGGAGCTGTTTTTT. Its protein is CASSPLRNTGELFF. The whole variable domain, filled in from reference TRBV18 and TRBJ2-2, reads NAGVMQNPRHLVRRRGQEARLRCSPMKGHSHVYWYRQLPEEGLKFMVYLQKENIIDESGMPKERFSAEFPKEGPSILRIQQVVRGDSAAYFCASSPLRNTGELFFGEGSRLTVL.

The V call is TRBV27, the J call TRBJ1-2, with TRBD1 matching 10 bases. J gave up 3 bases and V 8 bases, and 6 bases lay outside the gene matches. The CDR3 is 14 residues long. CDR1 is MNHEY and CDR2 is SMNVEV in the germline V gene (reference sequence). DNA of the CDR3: TGTGCCAGCGGCCGGGACAGGGGTGACTATGGCTACACCTTC. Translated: CASGRDRGDYGYTF.

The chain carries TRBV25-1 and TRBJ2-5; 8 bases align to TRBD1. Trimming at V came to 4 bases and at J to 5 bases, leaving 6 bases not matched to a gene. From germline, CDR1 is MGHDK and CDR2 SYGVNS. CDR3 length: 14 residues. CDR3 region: CASSGGQGGETQYF. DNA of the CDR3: TGTGCCAGCAGTGGAGGACAGGGTGGTGAGACCCAGTACTTC.

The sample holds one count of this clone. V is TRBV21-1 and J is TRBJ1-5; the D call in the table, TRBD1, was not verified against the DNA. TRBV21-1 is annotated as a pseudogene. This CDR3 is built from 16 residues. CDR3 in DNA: TGTGCCAGCAGCAAAGAGGGCAGGGGGGAAGGACAGCCCCAGCATTTT. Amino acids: CASSKEGRGEGQPQHF.

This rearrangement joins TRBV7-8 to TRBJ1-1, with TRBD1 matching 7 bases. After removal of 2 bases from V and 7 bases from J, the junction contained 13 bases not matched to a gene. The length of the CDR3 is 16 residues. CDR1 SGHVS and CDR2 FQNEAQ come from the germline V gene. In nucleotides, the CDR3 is TGTGCCAGCAGCTTAATGACAGGGAGCGTTTTGGGTGAAGCTTTCTTT. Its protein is CASSLMTGSVLGEAFF.

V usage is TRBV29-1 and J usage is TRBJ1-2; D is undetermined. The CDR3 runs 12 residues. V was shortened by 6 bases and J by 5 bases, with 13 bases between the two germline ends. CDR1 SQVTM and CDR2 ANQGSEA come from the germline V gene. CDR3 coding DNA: TGCAGCGTCGCGGGAGTATCTTATGGCTACACCTTC. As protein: CSVAGVSYGYTF.

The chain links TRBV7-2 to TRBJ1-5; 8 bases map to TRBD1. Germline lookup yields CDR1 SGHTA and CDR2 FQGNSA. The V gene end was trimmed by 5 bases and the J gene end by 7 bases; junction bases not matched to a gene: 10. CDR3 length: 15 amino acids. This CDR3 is CASSRGTGSRQPQHF. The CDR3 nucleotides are TGTGCCAGCAGCAGAGGGACAGGTAGCAGGCAGCCCCAGCATTTT.